This record concerns one T cell receptor (beta chain) sequence. Antigen: not known. The junction shows a germline mismatch at one end, possibly a read error. The CDR3 covers 13 residues. Germline CDR1 is SGHNT and CDR2 is YENEEA. This record belongs to a study of tumor-infiltrating lymphocytes in primary liver carcinoma. Looking at the study overall: Donors underwent surgery for histopathologically diagnosed primary liver carcinoma. Roughly 3.65 to 8 million productive TCRbeta reads were obtained per sample, with similar numbers across tissue types.

Using a constant-region primer together with ProtoScript II reverse transcriptase, TCR beta cDNA was made from about 490 ng of total RNA. Libraries for TCR beta were built through three nested multiplex PCR rounds, which together made up a slightly modified ARM-PCR procedure. Primers for the first two PCR rounds were TRBV1-TRBV30 forward primers and a C-beta reverse primer (roughly 10 cycles per round). TCRdb reprocessed the multiplex PCR reads with MiXCR, giving one entry per CDR3 protein. In the table there are a few hundred thousand distinct CDR3 sequences, around 50% of which are singletons. Germline DNA was also extracted, and blood RNA was taken from unsorted whole blood. Patients had chronic HBV infection and were treatment-naive. Broader study findings: Researchers did not compare CD4+ and CD8+ repertoires, as samples were bulk unsorted.

The clonotype comes from a woman aged 25 to 39 with primary liver carcinoma and hepatitis B virus infection. Sequenced material: peripheral blood. The chain uses TRBV11-3 and TRBJ1-1; 7 bases agree with TRBD1. This chain's CDR3 is CASSYLRGPGALF. The DNA of the CDR3 is TGTGCCAGCAGCTACTTAAGGGGGCCAGGAGCTCTCTTT. Full variable domain (rest looked up from reference TRBV11-3 and TRBJ1-1): EAGVVQSPRYKIIEKKQPVAFWCNPISGHNTLYWYLQNLGQGPELLIRYENEEAVDDSQLPKDRFSAERLKGVDSTLKIQPAELGDSAVYLCASSYLRGPGALFGQGTRLTVV.